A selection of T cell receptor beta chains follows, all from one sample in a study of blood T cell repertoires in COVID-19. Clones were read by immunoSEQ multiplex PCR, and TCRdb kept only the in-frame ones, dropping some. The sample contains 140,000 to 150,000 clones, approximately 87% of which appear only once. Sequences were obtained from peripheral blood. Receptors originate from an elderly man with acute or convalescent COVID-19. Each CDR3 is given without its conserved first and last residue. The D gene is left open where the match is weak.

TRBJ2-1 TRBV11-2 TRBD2 ARCRLAGHNEQF
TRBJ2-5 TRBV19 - ASSEEYQETQY
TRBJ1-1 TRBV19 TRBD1 ASSIVGSGTGRRRTEAF
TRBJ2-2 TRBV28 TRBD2 ASSFYAGTSSGELF
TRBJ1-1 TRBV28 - ASSSGTEKRAF
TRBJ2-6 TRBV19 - ASTIRGGSGANVLT
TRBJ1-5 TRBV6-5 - ASSDNRGNQPQH
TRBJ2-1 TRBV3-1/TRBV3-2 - ASSQDWRGEVGQF
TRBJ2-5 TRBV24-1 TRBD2 ATNSGGAGQETQY
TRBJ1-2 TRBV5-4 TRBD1 ASSLVPGTGNYGYT
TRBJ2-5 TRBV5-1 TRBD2 ASSPRTSGGASRETQY
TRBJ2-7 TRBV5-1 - ASSLGGREQY
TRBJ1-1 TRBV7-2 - ASSLVSGAF
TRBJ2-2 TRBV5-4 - ASSLDPGLNTGELF
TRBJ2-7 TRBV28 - ASSFSDWTAYEQY
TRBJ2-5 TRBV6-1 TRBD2 ASSEAPRLAGGMLETQY
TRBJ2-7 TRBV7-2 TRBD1 ASSLNRGYYEQY
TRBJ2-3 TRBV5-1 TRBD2 ASSLAGTSGTDTQY
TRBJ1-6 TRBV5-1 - ASSLGKGGSGNSPLH
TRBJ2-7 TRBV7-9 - ASSWASKTYEQY
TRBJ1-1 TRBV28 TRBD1 ASGGQGGTEAF
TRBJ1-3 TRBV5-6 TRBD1 ASSLSGTGTGNTIY
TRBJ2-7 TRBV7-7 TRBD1 ASSFLSGGEQY
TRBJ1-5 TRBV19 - ASSPAGIPNQPQH
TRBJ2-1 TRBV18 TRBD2 ASSRLGLAEYNEQF
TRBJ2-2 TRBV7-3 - ASRGPNTGELF
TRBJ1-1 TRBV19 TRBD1 ASSPWRTGVNTEAF
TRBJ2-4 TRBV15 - ATSRAGVLAKNIQY
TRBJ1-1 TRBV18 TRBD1 ASSPRAQGDTEAF
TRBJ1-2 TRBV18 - ASSPEARAGAGYT
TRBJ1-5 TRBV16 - ASSHGRVSADQPQH
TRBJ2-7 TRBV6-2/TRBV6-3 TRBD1 ASSYSPSDRGSHEQY
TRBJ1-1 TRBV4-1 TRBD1 ASSQDINRGSEAF
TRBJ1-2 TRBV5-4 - ASSLQGYGYT
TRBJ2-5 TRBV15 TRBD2 ATSRDRGGGRGETQY
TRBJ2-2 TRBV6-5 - ASTRQNTGELF
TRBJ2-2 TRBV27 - ASSLSSGPNGELF
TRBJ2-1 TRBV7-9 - ASSPSRPVGNEQF
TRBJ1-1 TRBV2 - ASRAQGTNTEAF